This entry concerns a single T cell receptor (beta chain). Its antigen is as yet unknown. Between the trimmed V and J ends, which lost 2 bases and 0 bases, there was a span of 5 bases. The CDR3 covers 13 residues. Germline V gene data show CDR1 as SGHRS and CDR2 as YFSETQ. Repertoires were generated with immunoSEQ multiplex PCR, while TCRdb's copy carries only in-frame clones and drops some. The sample includes 30,000 to 35,000 clones, 60% to 80% of them seen just once. This entry comes from a study of cytotoxic CD8 clonotypes in ibrutinib-treated CLL. Study overall: IGHV unmutated about 17; relapsed/refractory approximately 10; treatment-naive some 14. Study conclusions and caveats: Public clonotypes were rare and shrank or held steady on treatment.

The chain has TRBV5-1 and TRBJ2-5; D remains ambiguous. The sequence came from a human donor with chronic lymphocytic leukemia. Sequenced material: PBMCs, taken before ibrutinib treatment. The CDR3 DNA follows: TGCGCCAGCAGCTTTTCGTACCAAGAGACCCAGTACTTC. Translated, it gives CASSFSYQETQYF.